This TCR beta chain originates from a study of siplizumab effects on memory and regulatory T cells (dated 2019 in TCRdb). For context, the study as a whole: The study examined how the anti-CD2 antibody siplizumab affects alloreactive T-cell subsets in allogeneic mixed lymphocyte reactions built from human PBMCs.

V lost 5 bases and J lost 0 bases, and the count of bases not matched to a germline gene is 17. The germline V gene (reference sequence) yields MNHEY for CDR1 and SMNVEV for CDR2. CDR3 length: 19 amino acids, cysteine to phenylalanine. Only the CDR3 part of the read is kept: 57 bases, read in frame from the first base. Points on this clone: There is no known antigen for this receptor. Base qualities are missing; no much larger clone stands one base away.

Sorted unstimulated T cells and proliferating T cells recovered from mixed lymphocyte reactions were subjected to TCRbeta CDR3 sequencing. Fresh whole blood from fewer than twelve HLA-typed healthy donors was used to isolate PBMCs. Unstimulated CD4+ non-regulatory T cells were FACS-sorted to map the origin of alloreactive clones. The research as a whole found: In reactions with siplizumab, an average of approximately 69% of mappable alloreactive CD4+ clones were Treg-derived, compared with approximately 29% in control reactions. No functional confirmation was obtained for the suppressive function of proliferating Tregs from siplizumab cultures. Because sequences below about 10^-5 frequency were poorly captured, only a minor fraction of alloreactive clones could be mapped to unstimulated subsets. Greater diversity appeared to be present in unstimulated naive T cells than in memory T cells, and a substantial contribution to the alloresponse seemed to be made by naive cells. Roughly 75-96% of proliferating CD4+ or CD8+ clones could not be assigned a naive or memory phenotype. Siplizumab significantly lowered the cumulative frequency of alloreactive sequences that could be traced to unstimulated CD4+ memory T cells.

Library preparation employed the immunoSEQ multiplex PCR assay. Each sample had around 92,000 TCR templates assayed by the deep sequencing platform. Genomic DNA extracted from sorted T cells was used for TCRbeta CDR3 sequencing. The authors' pipeline ran thus. The R programming language was used for clonal analysis of TCRbeta CDR3 data. Unstimulated samples were compared with post-reaction CFSE-low samples to define alloreactive CD4+ and CD8+ clones. Alloreactive CD4+ clones were assigned to regulatory or non-regulatory origin by matching sequences to sorted unstimulated Treg and non-Treg repertoires. Entries here come from immuneACCESS through TCRdb and include only in-frame sequences with V and J called. Some clones fail to appear in such tables; in the studies checked, an unresolved V gene covers under half of the shortfall, and the cause of the remainder is unknown. The DNA was the basis for D and trimming; V, J and clone size are from that table. The sample table shows about 100,000 clones, and 85% to 95% are seen once. The leading ten clones occupy approximately 1.4% of the sample.

The chain uses TRBV27 and TRBJ2-3, with 7 bases aligning to TRBD2. Sample: non-Treg CD4+ T cells sorted from blood. The sample's cell subset or site label, in plain terms: FACS-sorted unstimulated CD4+ non-regulatory T cells. The receptor comes from a human donor in good health. The DNA is TGTGCCAGCAGTCCGCGACTAGCCCTACTTCCAACTAGCACAGATACGCAGTATTTT. Its protein reads: CASSPRLALLPTSTDTQYF.